This T cell receptor (beta chain) was sequenced during a study of cytomegalovirus exposure and HLA in healthy donors. The CDR3 spans 11 residues. Per the germline V gene, CDR1 is SNHLY and CDR2 is FYNNEI. Whole-study results and caveats: An assumption of roughly uniform sequencing depth across donors underlay the presence/absence analyses. A later analysis linked a missense variant in DCLRE1C to the trimming of TCR beta V and J genes.

This PCR relied on a set of 60 Vbeta primers and 13 Jbeta primers. TCRdb's table, derived via immunoSEQ multiplex PCR, lists solely in-frame clones and lacks some. The sample carries hundreds of thousands of clones, roughly 80% recorded once. Points on this clone: No antigen is known for it. At one end the junction does not follow the germline gene, possibly because of a read error.

Sequenced input: PBMCs. The receptor was isolated from a man under 40 in good health and CMV-seronegative. The chain links TRBV2 to TRBJ2-6, with D perhaps matching TRBD1 (5 bases). CDR3 coding DNA: TGTGCCAGCTCTGGGGCCAGCGTCCTGACTTTC. It encodes CASSGASVLTF.